A selection of T cell receptor beta chains follows, all from one sample in a study of T cell changes during pregnancy in multiple sclerosis. Clones were sequenced by immunoSEQ multiplex PCR, and TCRdb holds only the in-frame ones, with some missing. The sample records 80,000 to 95,000 clones, more than 90% being singletons. Sequencing used peripheral blood, obtained in the second trimester of pregnancy. Every receptor here comes from a female donor with multiple sclerosis, enrolled in a pregnancy study. Both conserved end residues are part of each CDR3. The D gene is left open where the match is weak. Clone size appears in some rows only: once, few, many, or a class for an expanded clone.

d_call: TRBD1
j_call: TRBJ2-7
clone_size: -
v_call: TRBV7-8
cdr3_nt: TGTGCCAGCAGCTTAATCCCCAACCAGGGGGCAGGGGAGCAGTACTTC
cdr3_aa: CASSLIPNQGAGEQYF

d_call: -
j_call: TRBJ2-3
clone_size: -
v_call: TRBV14
cdr3_nt: TGTGCCAGCAGTCGTGGGCCAGATACGCAGTATTTT
cdr3_aa: CASSRGPDTQYF

d_call: -
j_call: TRBJ1-1
clone_size: -
v_call: TRBV4-1
cdr3_nt: TGCGCCAGCAGCCAAGAAGGGACACTGAACACTGAAGCTTTCTTT
cdr3_aa: CASSQEGTLNTEAFF

d_call: -
j_call: TRBJ1-2
clone_size: few
v_call: TRBV5-1
cdr3_nt: TGCGCCAGCAGCTCTGACAGGCAATATGGCTACACCTTC
cdr3_aa: CASSSDRQYGYTF

d_call: TRBD1
j_call: TRBJ1-3
clone_size: -
v_call: TRBV30
cdr3_nt: TGTGCCGGAAACTACAGGGGAGCCTCTGGAAACACCATATATTTT
cdr3_aa: CAGNYRGASGNTIYF

d_call: -
j_call: TRBJ2-4
clone_size: -
v_call: TRBV6-5
cdr3_nt: TGTGCCAGCAGTTACTCGATTCTAGCGCCCAAAAACATTCAGTACTTC
cdr3_aa: CASSYSILAPKNIQYF

d_call: TRBD1
j_call: TRBJ1-1
clone_size: -
v_call: TRBV7-9
cdr3_nt: TGTGCCAGCAGCTCCTCCGACAGGGTGGGCCTTGAAGCTTTCTTT
cdr3_aa: CASSSSDRVGLEAFF

d_call: -
j_call: TRBJ2-7
clone_size: -
v_call: TRBV5-1
cdr3_nt: TGCGCCAGCAGCACAGACGCGACCGAGCAGTACTTC
cdr3_aa: CASSTDATEQYF

d_call: -
j_call: TRBJ2-2
clone_size: -
v_call: TRBV6-1
cdr3_nt: TGTGCCAGCAGATTACGGGGAGAATGGGAGCTGTTTTTT
cdr3_aa: CASRLRGEWELFF

d_call: -
j_call: TRBJ1-1
clone_size: -
v_call: TRBV6-5
cdr3_nt: TGTGCCAGCAGTTACTCGATGCAGGCTGAAGCTTTCTTT
cdr3_aa: CASSYSMQAEAFF

d_call: TRBD2
j_call: TRBJ2-1
clone_size: -
v_call: TRBV2
cdr3_nt: TGTGCCAGCACAAGCGGGGGGCAGTTCTTC
cdr3_aa: CASTSGGQFF

d_call: TRBD1
j_call: TRBJ2-3
clone_size: once
v_call: TRBV19
cdr3_nt: TGTGCCAGTAGTCCCCAGGGGGACCCCACAGATACGCAGTATTTT
cdr3_aa: CASSPQGDPTDTQYF

d_call: -
j_call: TRBJ1-1
clone_size: -
v_call: TRBV5-1
cdr3_nt: TGCGCCAGCAGCTCCCCCTTGAACACTGAAGCTTTCTTT
cdr3_aa: CASSSPLNTEAFF

d_call: TRBD2
j_call: TRBJ2-2
clone_size: -
v_call: TRBV11-2
cdr3_nt: TGTGCCAGCAGCTCGGGACTAGCCTACACCGGGGAGCTGTTTTTT
cdr3_aa: CASSSGLAYTGELFF

d_call: TRBD1
j_call: TRBJ2-7
clone_size: large
v_call: TRBV9
cdr3_nt: TGTGCCAGCAGCGTAAGCAAAAAGACAGGGCCCTACGAGCAGTACTTC
cdr3_aa: CASSVSKKTGPYEQYF

d_call: -
j_call: TRBJ2-1
clone_size: few
v_call: TRBV5-4
cdr3_nt: TGTGCCAGCAGCTTGGAAGTCGCGAGCTCCTACAATGAGCAGTTCTTC
cdr3_aa: CASSLEVASSYNEQFF

d_call: TRBD2
j_call: TRBJ2-3
clone_size: -
v_call: TRBV5-1
cdr3_nt: TGCGCCAGCAGTATAGCGGGAGATATAGCGGATACGCAGTATTTT
cdr3_aa: CASSIAGDIADTQYF

d_call: -
j_call: TRBJ2-7
clone_size: -
v_call: TRBV7-9
cdr3_nt: TGTGCCAGCAGCCCCCTCTCCGAGCAGTACTTC
cdr3_aa: CASSPLSEQYF

d_call: TRBD2
j_call: TRBJ2-1
clone_size: -
v_call: TRBV5-1
cdr3_nt: TGCGCCAGCAGCTTACCGACTAGCGGGCATTACAATGAGCAGTTCTTC
cdr3_aa: CASSLPTSGHYNEQFF

d_call: -
j_call: TRBJ2-3
clone_size: -
v_call: TRBV4-2
cdr3_nt: TGTGCCAGCAGCCTCTACCATGGCACAGATACGCAGTATTTT
cdr3_aa: CASSLYHGTDTQYF

d_call: TRBD2
j_call: TRBJ2-3
clone_size: -
v_call: TRBV2
cdr3_nt: TGTGCCGGAAGCGGTAGCGGGTCTAGCACAGATACGCAGTATTTT
cdr3_aa: CAGSGSGSSTDTQYF

d_call: -
j_call: TRBJ2-5
clone_size: -
v_call: TRBV4-1
cdr3_nt: TGCGCCAGCAGCCAAGTTTCCAGCGATCCATACCAAGAGACCCAGTACTTC
cdr3_aa: CASSQVSSDPYQETQYF

d_call: TRBD2
j_call: TRBJ2-1
clone_size: -
v_call: TRBV29-1
cdr3_nt: TGCAGCGTTGAAGGCGGACTAGCCGACTTCAATGAGCAGTTCTTC
cdr3_aa: CSVEGGLADFNEQFF

d_call: TRBD1
j_call: TRBJ2-7
clone_size: -
v_call: TRBV5-1
cdr3_nt: TGCGCCAGCAGCTTGAGCTCCGGGACAGGCTCCTACGAGCAGTACTTC
cdr3_aa: CASSLSSGTGSYEQYF

d_call: -
j_call: TRBJ2-4
clone_size: -
v_call: TRBV27
cdr3_nt: TGTGCCAGCAGTCTAAGGGGTTTGACGGCCAAAAACATTCAGTACTTC
cdr3_aa: CASSLRGLTAKNIQYF

d_call: -
j_call: TRBJ2-7
clone_size: -
v_call: TRBV5-8
cdr3_nt: TGTGCCAGCAGATCAAGAAAGGGGGCCTACGAGCAGTACTTC
cdr3_aa: CASRSRKGAYEQYF

d_call: TRBD1
j_call: TRBJ1-1
clone_size: -
v_call: TRBV6-6
cdr3_nt: TGTGCCAGCAGTTACTTAGGACAGGGTGACACTGAAGCTTTCTTT
cdr3_aa: CASSYLGQGDTEAFF

d_call: TRBD2
j_call: TRBJ2-3
clone_size: -
v_call: TRBV18
cdr3_nt: TGTGCCAGCTCACGACTAGCGGGAGAAGGAGGAGATACGCAGTATTTT
cdr3_aa: CASSRLAGEGGDTQYF

d_call: TRBD1
j_call: TRBJ1-2
clone_size: once
v_call: TRBV6-5
cdr3_nt: TGTGCCAGCAGTCTCAGGGGGAGAACTAACTATGGCTACACCTTC
cdr3_aa: CASSLRGRTNYGYTF

d_call: -
j_call: TRBJ1-1
clone_size: -
v_call: TRBV18
cdr3_nt: TGTGCCAGCTCACCACCCCTAGTAGCCGATGAAGCTTTCTTT
cdr3_aa: CASSPPLVADEAFF

d_call: TRBD2
j_call: TRBJ2-1
clone_size: -
v_call: TRBV11-2
cdr3_nt: TGTGCCAGCAGCTCCCGCCTACTAGCGGGGTCAAACAATGAGCAGTTCTTC
cdr3_aa: CASSSRLLAGSNNEQFF